This T cell receptor beta chain stems from a study of OX40 agonist ivuxolimab in advanced cancers. The table came from immunoSEQ multiplex PCR; TCRdb's copy has only in-frame clones and leaves some out. The sample consists of tens of thousands of clones, 75% to 95% of them appearing once. This clonotype was obtained from an adult with an advanced solid tumor such as melanoma, head and neck, liver or kidney cancer. The specimen was CD4+ or CD8+ T cells sorted from blood, collected in a trial of the OX40 agonist ivuxolimab.

DNA for the CDR3: TGTGCCAGCAGTTCCACCGACAGGGGAGCTAACTATGGCTACACCTTC. Its protein product is CASSSTDRGANYGYTF. The V and J genes are TRBV28 and TRBJ1-2, with 8 bases identical to TRBD1. Germline CDR1 reads MDHEN; CDR2 reads SYDVKM. This CDR3 has 16 amino acids. V dropped 4 bases and J dropped 0; count of bases not matched to a gene: 7.